This T cell receptor beta chain was recorded in a study of neurological immune-mediated disorders (dated by TCRdb to the late 2010s). Describing the broader study: The study compared peripheral blood TCR-beta repertoires of HTLV-I-associated myelopathy (HAM/TSP) patients, multiple sclerosis patients and healthy controls using UMI-based sequencing. The cohort included approximately 68 subjects: about 15 with HAM/TSP, some 35 with multiple sclerosis, and around 20 healthy controls. The 95 to 110 TCR-beta libraries covered PBMC samples along with longitudinal samples, technical triplicates, and paired sorted CD4+ and CD8+ T-cell subsets. Study-wide findings and limitations: Across subjects, expanded clones never shared an identical CDR3 amino acid sequence, which suggests that the TCR-beta repertoires in every group were private. TCR clonal expansion was highest in HAM/TSP patients and lowest in MS patients, with MS patients falling below even healthy controls.

To synthesize cDNA, template-switch 5'RACE was performed with a primer carrying a 10-nucleotide random unique molecular identifier so that each TCR transcript was tagged. Every sequencing run yielded over 170 million TCR-beta sequences covering 15-18 subjects. Total RNA was extracted with the RNeasy kit. Using the KAPA Real-time Library Amplification kit, TCR-beta VDJ regions were amplified with primers for the TCR constant region and the 5'RACE anchor. Sample indexes and Illumina adaptors were added in a first PCR, and a second PCR then increased library yield. After Ampure bead purification, the TCR product of roughly 650 bp was size-selected on a 2% E-gel SizeSelection system. Before pooling, library quality was assessed on a Bioanalyzer, concentration was determined with Qubit, and library quantification was performed with the Kapa Library Quantification kit. An Illumina HiSeq 2500 was used to sequence the libraries paired-end at 2 x 150 bp. To increase sequence diversity, 25-30% phiX was spiked into each library pool. In the original analysis: The quality-filtered reads were processed with the UMI-based MiGEC pipeline, whose error correction step removed more than 80% of the raw TCR sequences. VDJ genes were aligned to IMGT germline references, and clonotypes were defined by unique CDR3 amino acid sequence plus V-J genes. Clonal expansion, Shannon diversity and CDR3 relatedness (CalcPairwiseDistances, ClusterSamples) were evaluated with VDJtools, and phylogenetic trees were built with CLCbio workbench. Clones with at least 8 unique UMIs were defined as expanded, with this threshold being based on coefficient-of-variation modelling across technical triplicates. Clones were called with MiXCR by TCRdb after fastp trimmed the public reads at Q25, and only in-frame beta chains were retained. Entries that share a CDR3 protein sequence are merged under the most common genes and DNA. The V and J calls reflect TCRdb's pipeline rather than the authors' work. Recorded for this sample are about 21,000 distinct CDR3 sequences; 15% of them occurred a single time. The top ten clones comprise around 14% of the sample.

For the unsorted PBMC libraries, 2 million PBMCs were stored in RNAlater at -80 degrees C until RNA extraction and were used to generate the libraries. Peripheral blood underwent Ficoll-Hypaque density gradient centrifugation to isolate PBMCs, which were then cryopreserved in liquid nitrogen. This clonotype has at least ten counts. Its cognate antigen has yet to be identified. No base qualities exist here, and no much larger clone lies one base off it. The CDR3 goes from the cysteine to the phenylalanine over 14 residues. The entry retains the CDR3 DNA only, 42 bases that are in frame from base 1. Based on the germline V gene (reference sequence), the CDR1 and CDR2 sequences are PRHDT and FYEKMQ. Cut back by 3 bases and 5 bases, the V and J ends lie 13 bases apart.

The TCR sequence derives from a female donor with HTLV-1-associated myelopathy (HAM/TSP). The specimen sequenced was PBMCs. The chain is encoded by TRBV13 joined to TRBJ2-5; TRBD1 could be the D gene, as 5 bases match. The sequenced DNA is TGTGCCAGCAGCTTCGCCAACAGGTTGGAGACCCAGTACTTC. It translates as CASSFANRLETQYF.